This TCR beta chain emerged from a study of cytomegalovirus exposure and HLA in healthy donors. Findings and caveats of the study: In vitro work confirmed that a few CMV-associated chains recognize CMV antigens. The authors listed 164 TCR beta chains as cytomegalovirus-associated.

A multiplex PCR was run with 60 Vbeta primers and 13 Jbeta primers. Assay: immunoSEQ multiplex PCR; the TCRdb copy retains only in-frame clones and omits some. The repertoire includes 140,000 to 150,000 clones, 73% of them detected once, and approximately 1.6% sits in the top ten. On this clone: Its matching antigen is unknown.

In germline, CDR1 is MDHEN, CDR2 SYDVKM. The CDR3 covers 13 residues. V lost 4 bases, J lost 7 bases, and 13 bases lay in between. This chain connects TRBV28 to TRBJ1-2, with D possibly being TRBD1 (5 bases). The sequence derives from a woman younger than 35 in good health and CMV-seronegative. Specimen: PBMCs. The CDR3 sequence: CASSSDTVLGYTF. CDR3 DNA: TGTGCCAGCAGTTCGGACACCGTACTTGGCTACACCTTC.